One sample yielded the 4 T cell receptor beta chains listed below, sequenced in a study of identical twins. TCRdb re-called the 5' RACE reads through MiXCR, storing one row per CDR3 protein. The sample yields more than 1.5 million distinct CDR3 sequences, 25% to 35% seen once. The specimen was cord blood. All receptors derive from a newborn girl in good health.

V is TRBV5-1 and J is TRBJ2-5, with D possibly matching TRBD2 (5 bases). Germline loops: CDR1 SGHRS, CDR2 YFSETQ. The germline V and J ends were trimmed by 2 bases and 7 bases, with 15 bases remaining between them. This CDR3 has 14 amino acids. CDR3 amino acids: CASSLTRDGWTQYF. The CDR3 DNA reads TGCGCCAGCAGCTTAACACGGGATGGATGGACCCAGTACTTC.

The CDR3 DNA reads TGTGCCAGCAGCTTTGAGGGGGATTCACCCCTCCACTTT. Encoded protein: CASSFEGDSPLHF. The V call is TRBV13, the J call TRBJ1-6; D is possibly TRBD1 (6 bases). Germline CDR1 PRHDT, CDR2 FYEKMQ (reference sequence). The CDR3 runs 13 residues. V was cut by 3 bases and J by 8 bases, with 8 bases left in between. Full variable domain (missing parts from reference TRBV13 and TRBJ1-6): AAGVIQSPRHLIKEKRETATLKCYPIPRHDTVYWYQQGPGQDPQFLISFYEKMQSDKGSIPDRFSAQQFSDYHSELNMSSLELGDSALYFCASSFEGDSPLHFGNGTRLTVT.

This clonotype was picked up one time. The chain uses TRBV3-1 and TRBJ2-1, with D unresolved. CDR3 length equals 16 residues. V shed 1 base and J shed 0 bases, with 10 bases lying between them. Germline V gene data show CDR1 as LGHDT and CDR2 as YNNKEL (reference sequence). The CDR3 DNA follows: TGTGCCAGCAGCCAAGGGGTGGGGATCTCCTACAATGAGCAGTTCTTC. Encoded protein: CASSQGVGISYNEQFF.

The rearrangement joins TRBV7-9 to TRBJ1-1, with 9 bases aligning to TRBD1. The V gene's germline CDR1 is SEHNR and CDR2 FQNEAQ (reference sequence). J gave up 5 bases and V 5 bases, and 6 bases lay outside the gene matches. The CDR3 runs 14 residues. This chain's CDR3 is CASSAQQGATEAFF. The CDR3 DNA is TGTGCCAGCAGCGCACAACAGGGGGCGACTGAAGCTTTCTTT.